This TCR beta chain was observed in a study of blood T cell repertoires in COVID-19. About the study: COVID-19 samples, acute and convalescent, were from the United States, Italy and Spain. PBMCs, B-cell-depleted T cells, or T cells provided the cDNA or gDNA that made up the material.

Trimming removed 3 bases from V and 8 bases from J; junction bases left unmatched: 4. CDR1 and CDR2 from the germline V gene are SNHLY and FYNNEI. This CDR3 comprises 13 residues. Participants' reported clinical history set cohort assignment. The protocol was immunoSEQ multiplex PCR, while the TCRdb copy is restricted to in-frame clones and leaves out a portion. The profile shows 250,000 to 350,000 clones, 92% of them singletons. V gene TRBV2 combines with J gene TRBJ1-2; TRBD1 aligns across 9 bases. The receptor was derived from a woman in her thirties who had recovered from COVID-19. Input material: PBMCs or T cells enriched from blood (not recorded which). CDR3 loop: CASSDDRGSGYTF. For the CDR3, the DNA is TGTGCCAGCAGTGACGACAGGGGGTCGGGCTACACCTTC. Full variable domain (missing parts from reference TRBV2 and TRBJ1-2): EPEVTQTPSHQVTQMGQEVILRCVPISNHLYFYWYRQILGQKVEFLVSFYNNEISEKSEIFDDQFSVERPDGSNFTLKIRSTKLEDSAMYFCASSDDRGSGYTFGSGTRLTVV.